This note documents a single TCR beta chain sequence. This sample is part of a study of blood T cell repertoires in COVID-19. Study overall: Specimens from acute and convalescent COVID-19 originated in the United States, Italy and Spain. From T cells, B-cell-depleted T cells, or PBMCs came the material, which was cDNA or gDNA.

Deletions cut 4 bases from V and 3 bases from J, with 12 bases between. CDR3 length: 14 residues. The germline V gene encodes CDR1 SNHLY and CDR2 FYNNEI. Original processing methods: The authors estimated nucleated cell counts from reference gene primer amplification. The repertoire was sequenced with immunoSEQ multiplex PCR; TCRdb's copy has only in-frame clones and lacks some. For V, J and clone size, that table is used; D and trimming come from the DNA. The sample gives about 120,000 clones, 65% to 90% of which show up once; 9.5% to 13% is in the top ten. This sequence was found in a human donor in a cohort sampled during active COVID-19. V usage is TRBV2 and J usage is TRBJ2-5, with D possibly matching TRBD2 (5 bases). The material sequenced was peripheral blood. The CDR3 bases are TGTGCCAGCAGTGGTTTCACGGGGAAAGAGACCCAGTACTTC. This encodes CASSGFTGKETQYF.